The 26 T cell receptor beta chains given below trace back to one sample, sequenced in a study of CD8 T cells in ankylosing spondylitis. General study findings and limits: Ankylosing spondylitis blood appeared to carry a characteristic TCR beta motif of roughly eight highly homologous variants.

What these receptors recognize is not known. TCRdb passed the 5' RACE reads through MiXCR, listing each CDR3 protein once. The sample shows 350,000 or so distinct CDR3 sequences, roughly 8% of them seen only once. Sequencing was carried out using blood, either unsorted or a sorted T cell fraction (not recorded which). The source of these receptors is a male donor with ankylosing spondylitis.

This clonotype occurred many times. The chain carries TRBV18 and TRBJ2-5; D remains ambiguous. V was pared by 3 bases and J by 4 bases, with 6 bases between. The CDR3 consists of 12 residues. Germline assignment: CDR1 KGHSH and CDR2 LQKENI. The CDR3 here is CASSPLGETQYF. CDR3 sequence (DNA): TGTGCCAGCTCACCCCTAGGAGAGACCCAGTACTTC.

This clonotype has at least ten counts. The chain recombines TRBV12-3 or TRBV12-4 with TRBJ2-5, with TRBD1 as a possible D gene (6 bases). The length of the CDR3 is 13 residues. V lost 6 bases and J lost 5, with 13 bases in between. CDR3 nucleotides: TGTGCCAGCAGCTTACAGGGCGGGGAGACCCAGTACTTC. It is translated as CASSLQGGETQYF.

This clonotype was seen repeatedly, ten times or more. The chain joins TRBV11-3 to TRBJ2-3; D gene ambiguous. V lost 2 bases, J lost 0 bases, and 6 bases lay in between. Germline lookup yields CDR1 SGHNT and CDR2 YENEEA. The CDR3 has 14 amino acids. In DNA form, the CDR3 reads TGTGCCAGCAGCTTACAGCCAAGCACAGATACGCAGTATTTT. Translating gives CASSLQPSTDTQYF.

At least ten counts were recorded for this clonotype. The chain recombines TRBV10-3 with TRBJ2-7; D gene unclear. The CDR3 loop spans 14 amino acids. Trimming pared 7 bases from V and 3 bases from J, leaving 16 bases between. CDR1 is ENHRY and CDR2 is SYGVKD in the germline V gene. The CDR3, as DNA: TGTGCCATCACTGGATCGCCAAAGGACTACGAGCAGTACTTC. The encoded protein is CAITGSPKDYEQYF.

This clonotype appeared many times. J is TRBJ2-7 and V is TRBV4-1, with TRBD2 matching over 13 bases. Trimming took 1 base from V and 2 from J; bases not matched to a gene: 11. Germline V gene lookup returns CDR1 MGHRA and CDR2 YSYEKL. The CDR3 has 19 amino acids. This CDR3 is CASSQVVRRTSGSTYEQYF. CDR3 nucleotides: TGCGCCAGCAGCCAAGTCGTGAGAAGGACTAGCGGGAGTACCTACGAGCAGTACTTC.

Only a few counts were recorded for this clonotype. This chain joins TRBV28 and TRBJ1-4, with D hard to call. Trimming left V 3 bases short and J 8 bases short, with 13 bases between. CDR1 and CDR2 (germline): MDHEN, SYDVKM. This CDR3 is 14 amino acids long. CDR3 DNA: TGTGCCAGCAGTTTGCACAGTTTCAACGAAAAACTGTTTTTT. As protein: CASSLHSFNEKLFF.

This clonotype was seen repeatedly, ten times or more. The chain recombines TRBV27 with TRBJ2-7; D remains unclear. This CDR3 region has 15 residues. Trimming took 6 bases from V and 2 from J, leaving 17 bases between them. The germline gives CDR1 MNHEY, CDR2 SMNVEV (reference sequence). The CDR3 loop reads CASSSEVYSTYEQYF. The CDR3 DNA follows: TGTGCCAGCAGCTCAGAAGTGTACTCTACCTACGAGCAGTACTTC.

This clonotype was counted a few times. Written as DNA, the CDR3 is TGTGCCATCAGTGAAGGTGAGGTTCCCCAGCATTTT. Translating gives CAISEGEVPQHF. The chain carries TRBV10-3 and TRBJ1-5; D remains unclear. There are 12 residues in the CDR3. Trimming pared 3 bases from V and 10 bases from J, leaving 10 bases between. Germline V gene data show CDR1 as ENHRY and CDR2 as SYGVKD.

The chain combines TRBV6-5 with TRBJ1-1; TRBD1 agrees at 8 bases. The CDR3 consists of 12 residues. V shed 4 bases and J 10 bases; nucleotides not matched to a gene: 5. Germline loops: CDR1 MNHEY, CDR2 SVGAGI. CDR3 in amino acids: CASSSPDRAAFF. CDR3 sequence (DNA): TGTGCCAGCAGTTCCCCGGACAGGGCAGCTTTCTTT.

V and J are TRBV7-2 and TRBJ1-3, with D uncertain. Germline-derived CDR1 and CDR2 are SGHTA and FQGNSA. V was trimmed by 1 base and J by 0 bases, leaving 10 bases between them. This CDR3 comprises 16 residues. The CDR3 coding sequence is TGTGCCAGCAGCTTAGTGGGCGGAAACTCTGGAAACACCATATATTTT. Translation gives CASSLVGGNSGNTIYF.

The genes are TRBV7-3 and TRBJ2-3; D might be TRBD2 (6 bases). CDR3 length: 15 amino acids. Per the germline V gene, CDR1 is SGHTA and CDR2 is FQGTGA. The V and J ends lost 5 bases and 4 bases respectively, with 16 bases between them. The CDR3 protein is CASSPMGGSADTQYF. The CDR3 coding sequence is TGTGCCAGCAGCCCGATGGGGGGAAGTGCAGATACGCAGTATTTT. Full variable domain (missing parts from reference TRBV7-3 and TRBJ2-3): GAGVSQTPSNKVTEKGKYVELRCDPISGHTALYWYRQSLGQGPEFLIYFQGTGAADDSGLPNDRFFAVRPEGSVSTLKIQRTERGDSAVYLCASSPMGGSADTQYFGPGTRLTVL.

The CDR3 is CASTLTGRATNTGELFF. DNA for the CDR3: TGCGCCAGCACCCTCACGGGCAGGGCGACGAACACCGGGGAGCTGTTTTTT. The chain has TRBV4-1 and TRBJ2-2, with D possibly being TRBD1 (5 bases). Trimming left V 7 bases short and J 0 bases short, with 18 bases between. CDR3 length: 17 amino acids. CDR1 and CDR2 from the germline V gene are MGHRA and YSYEKL.

There are many counts of this clonotype. The rearrangement uses TRBV11-1 and TRBJ2-1; 10 nucleotides line up with TRBD2. Trimming at V came to 4 bases and at J to 0 bases, leaving 15 bases not matched to a gene. Germline assignment: CDR1 SGHAT and CDR2 FQDESV (reference sequence). CDR3 length equals 20 residues. The CDR3 loop is CASSSDLGTSAISSYNEQFF. CDR3 bases: TGTGCCAGCAGCTCTGACCTCGGGACTAGCGCTATTAGCTCCTACAATGAGCAGTTCTTC.

This clonotype occurred a few times. The chain carries TRBV4-1 and TRBJ1-3; D not resolved. The germline CDR1 and CDR2 sequences are MGHRA and YSYEKL. The CDR3 consists of 16 residues. Trimming removed 1 base from V and 0 bases from J, with 10 bases in between. This chain's CDR3 is CASSQAAQTSGNTIYF. CDR3 DNA: TGCGCCAGCAGCCAAGCGGCACAGACCTCTGGAAACACCATATATTTT.

The V call is TRBV5-1, the J call TRBJ1-1, with a tentative D call TRBD1 (5 bases). V was pared by 4 bases and J by 1 base, with 20 bases between. The germline gives CDR1 SGHRS, CDR2 YFSETQ. The CDR3 covers 17 residues. This chain's CDR3 is CASSLQGVGVANTEAFF. The DNA of the CDR3 is TGCGCCAGCAGCCTGCAGGGTGTGGGAGTCGCGAACACTGAAGCTTTCTTT.

This clonotype was found many times. V and J are TRBV2 and TRBJ2-4; tentative D call: TRBD2 (5 bases). The CDR3 is 17 amino acids. V was shortened by 6 bases and J by 3 bases, with 21 bases between the two germline ends. Per the germline V gene, CDR1 is SNHLY and CDR2 is FYNNEI. The CDR3 coding sequence is TGTGCCAGCAGCGAGCCCCGGGGTGAAGGGAGCAAAAACATTCAGTACTTC. Its translation is CASSEPRGEGSKNIQYF. The full variable domain, completed using reference TRBV2 and TRBJ2-4, is EPEVTQTPSHQVTQMGQEVILRCVPISNHLYFYWYRQILGQKVEFLVSFYNNEISEKSEIFDDQFSVERPDGSNFTLKIRSTKLEDSAMYFCASSEPRGEGSKNIQYFGAGTRLSVL.

The chain carries TRBV12-3 or TRBV12-4 and TRBJ2-7; D uncertain. V dropped 1 base and J dropped 6 bases, with 7 bases sitting between them. The CDR3 length is 12 residues. CDR3 DNA: TGTGCCAGCAGTTTAGGCAGCGTCGAGCAGTACTTC. Its protein is CASSLGSVEQYF.

This clonotype was counted many times. The chain has TRBV5-1 and TRBJ2-3, with TRBD1 matching 7 bases. The CDR3 sequence is 16 residues long. Germline V gene lookup returns CDR1 SGHRS and CDR2 YFSETQ. J gave up 0 bases and V 2 bases, and 6 bases lay outside the gene matches. CDR3 sequence reads: CASSFVGTASTDTQYF. Here the CDR3 DNA reads TGCGCCAGCAGCTTCGTAGGGACAGCTAGCACAGATACGCAGTATTTT.

A note on this clonotype: A read error may explain this, as a much larger clone is one base away. This sequence joins TRBV4-2 and TRBJ2-1; no clear D. The germline V gene has CDR1 LGHNA and CDR2 YNFKEQ. The CDR3 contains 14 residues. V was trimmed by 2 bases and J by 5 bases, leaving 10 bases between them. The CDR3 here is CASSQLGCHNEQFF. CDR3 DNA: TGTGCCAGCAGCCAACTAGGATGCCACAATGAGCAGTTCTTC.

This clonotype has more than one count but fewer than ten. This rearrangement joins TRBV28 to TRBJ2-2; D call uncertain. CDR3 length equals 14 residues. V was pared by 5 bases and J by 1 base, with 8 bases between. CDR1 and CDR2 from the germline V gene are MDHEN and SYDVKM. The CDR3: CASSPVLNTGELFF. DNA of the CDR3: TGTGCCAGCAGTCCGGTCCTGAACACCGGGGAGCTGTTTTTT.

This clonotype appeared a few times. This rearrangement joins TRBV6-6 to TRBJ2-7, with D perhaps matching TRBD1 (5 bases). In germline, CDR1 is MNHNY, CDR2 SVGAGI (reference sequence). CDR3 length equals 12 residues. V gave up 6 bases and J gave up 5 bases, with 11 bases separating them. The CDR3 spells CASSPTDNEQYF. The CDR3 nucleotides read TGTGCCAGCAGCCCGACAGATAACGAGCAGTACTTC.

This chain joins TRBV20-1 and TRBJ2-5, with D possibly being TRBD2 (5 bases). Germline CDR1 DFQATT, CDR2 SNEGSKA (reference sequence). V was cut by 0 bases and J by 5 bases, with 13 bases left in between. This CDR3 region has 14 residues. The chain's CDR3 is CSARDPRRGETQYF. The DNA for the CDR3 is TGCAGTGCTAGAGACCCCCGCCGAGGGGAGACCCAGTACTTC.

This rearrangement joins TRBV4-3 to TRBJ2-2; tentatively, D is TRBD1 (6 bases). V was trimmed by 4 bases and J by 4 bases, leaving 25 bases between them. The germline CDR1 and CDR2 sequences are LGHNA and YSLEER. This CDR3 comprises 19 residues. The CDR3 protein is CASSPHPQSLTGGTGELFF. CDR3 sequence (DNA): TGCGCCAGCAGCCCCCACCCCCAATCGCTGACAGGCGGCACCGGGGAGCTGTTTTTT.

The V and J genes are TRBV5-1 and TRBJ2-2; 15 bases are a match to TRBD2. V dropped 6 bases and J dropped 1; count of bases not matched to a gene: 4. This CDR3 comprises 17 residues. CDR1 is SGHRS, CDR2 YFSETQ, per germline. The CDR3 loop reads CASNGLAGGMNTGELFF. CDR3 coding DNA: TGCGCCAGCAACGGACTAGCGGGAGGGATGAACACCGGGGAGCTGTTTTTT.

This clonotype was found many times. This chain joins TRBV4-1 and TRBJ2-3; D not certain. V shed 1 base and J shed 5 bases, with 13 bases lying between them. The germline CDR1 and CDR2 sequences are MGHRA and YSYEKL. The CDR3 runs 15 residues. The CDR3 coding sequence is TGCGCCAGCAGCCAAGGCTCCCGTTCGTTAGATACGCAGTATTTT. This encodes CASSQGSRSLDTQYF.

This clonotype has a handful of counts. The genes are TRBV5-6 and TRBJ1-4; a possible D gene is TRBD1 (5 bases). The CDR3 consists of 13 residues. The V and J ends lost 2 bases and 13 bases respectively, with 15 bases between them. Germline values: CDR1 SGHDT, CDR2 YYEEEE. In nucleotides, the CDR3 is TGTGCCAGCAGCTTTAAACCCATGGGGGGACTGTTTTTT. As protein: CASSFKPMGGLFF. The full variable domain, completed using reference TRBV5-6 and TRBJ1-4, is DAGVTQSPTHLIKTRGQQVTLRCSPKSGHDTVSWYQQALGQGPQFIFQYYEEEERQRGNFPDRFSGHQFPNYSSELNVNALLLGDSALYLCASSFKPMGGLFFGSGTQLSVL.